This T cell receptor (beta chain) was found in a study of cytomegalovirus exposure and HLA in healthy donors. Study background: Out of around 360 genotyped donors, approximately 84% belonged to the Caucasian-associated ancestry cluster.

The PCR was carried out with 60 Vbeta primers and 13 Jbeta primers. In the original workflow: About 10 million shared chains were among some 80 million unique TCR beta chains counted in a later analysis. Assay: immunoSEQ multiplex PCR; the TCRdb copy retains only in-frame clones and omits some. D and trimming come from the DNA, and the V and J calls and clone size come from that table. The sample contains about 130,000 clones, 77% of which appear only once. The germline gives CDR1 MNHEY, CDR2 SMNVEV (reference sequence). The CDR3 spans 15 residues. The trim removed 6 bases at V and 8 bases at J, leaving 14 bases unmatched. Overall study findings and caveats: TCR beta chains associated with HLA were, in a later analysis, more clonally expanded than equally common others. Reports indicated that the classifier achieved high specificity and sensitivity in diagnosing cytomegalovirus status.

On this clone: Its antigen remains unknown.

The V call is TRBV27, the J call TRBJ1-2, with TRBD1 identical over 8 bases. The material sequenced was PBMCs. This receptor was taken from a male donor in good health and CMV-seronegative. The CDR3: CASSFSTGGVWGYTF. CDR3 nucleotide sequence: TGTGCCAGCAGCTTCTCCACAGGGGGAGTGTGGGGCTACACCTTC.